These 21 T cell receptor beta chains share one sample of origin, sequenced in a study of T cell responses to AZD1222 COVID-19 vaccine. Libraries were prepared by immunoSEQ multiplex PCR; TCRdb keeps only in-frame clonotypes and omits some of them. The table shows more than 70,000 clones, with over 75% occurring only once. Source: peripheral blood, taken 28 days after the second AZD1222 dose. These receptors were taken from an adult who received the AZD1222 COVID-19 vaccine.

CDR3 coding DNA: TGTGCCAGCAGCCCAAATAGAGCAGCCGCTGAAGCTTTCTTT. It encodes CASSPNRAAAEAFF. The chain employs TRBV3-1 (or the pseudogene TRBV3-2) and TRBJ1-1; D unresolved. In germline, CDR1 is LGHDT, CDR2 YNNKEL (reference sequence). The germline V and J ends were trimmed by 4 bases and 6 bases, with 15 bases remaining between them. The CDR3 consists of 14 residues.

The chain recombines TRBV24-1 with TRBJ1-2; D possibly corresponds to TRBD1 (6 bases). V dropped 2 bases and J dropped 2 bases, with 8 bases sitting between them. Germline CDR1 KGHDR, CDR2 SFDVKD. CDR3 length equals 14 residues. The CDR3 region has the DNA TGTGCCACCAGTGATTGGACAGCGAACTATGGCTACACCTTC. Translated, it gives CATSDWTANYGYTF.

This clone was picked up one time. V usage is TRBV24-1 and J usage is TRBJ2-3, with D hard to call. V was shortened by 4 bases and J by 4 bases, with 17 bases between the two germline ends. CDR3 length equals 16 residues. Per the germline V gene, CDR1 is KGHDR and CDR2 is SFDVKD. CDR3 protein: CATSETRKSEADTQYF. The DNA for the CDR3 is TGTGCCACCAGTGAGACGAGGAAATCCGAGGCAGATACGCAGTATTTT.

The chain has TRBV3-1 (or the pseudogene TRBV3-2) and TRBJ2-5, with 10 positions matching TRBD2. Trimming cost V 0 bases and J 1 base; bases outside gene matches: 5. The CDR3 totals 17 residues. Per the germline V gene, CDR1 is LGHDT and CDR2 is YNNKEL (reference sequence). CDR3 loop: CASSQDLLAGAQETQYF. The CDR3 nucleotides are TGTGCCAGCAGCCAAGATTTGCTAGCGGGGGCCCAAGAGACCCAGTACTTC.

This chain uses TRBV11-3 with TRBJ2-7; 7 bases map to TRBD1. Germline V gene sequence: CDR1 SGHNT, CDR2 YENEEA. This CDR3 comprises 14 residues. After removal of 5 bases from V and 2 bases from J, the junction contained 6 bases not matched to a gene. CDR3 sequence: CASSRSGTAYEQYF. DNA of the CDR3: TGTGCCAGCAGCCGCTCTGGGACAGCCTACGAGCAGTACTTC.

This chain links TRBV9 with TRBJ2-6; 7 bases are a match to TRBD1. Germline CDR1 SGDLS, CDR2 YYNGEE. The CDR3 length is 18 residues. After removal of 3 bases from V and 0 bases from J, the junction contained 9 bases not matched to a gene. CDR3 sequence (DNA): TGTGCCAGCAGCGCAGCCGGGACAGCGATCTCTGGGGCCAACGTCCTGACTTTC. Its protein product is CASSAAGTAISGANVLTF.

The gene calls are TRBV6-5 and TRBJ1-1; TRBD1 aligns across 7 bases. The CDR3 sequence is 13 residues long. Germline V gene data show CDR1 as MNHEY and CDR2 as SVGAGI. Trimming removed 4 bases from V and 1 base from J; junction bases left unmatched: 0. The DNA of the CDR3 is TGTGCCAGCAGTTGGGACAGGAACACTGAAGCTTTCTTT. Protein product: CASSWDRNTEAFF.

The genes are TRBV5-1 and TRBJ1-2; the D is unclear. The CDR3 runs 11 residues. Per the germline V gene, CDR1 is SGHRS and CDR2 is YFSETQ. The V end lost 0 bases, the J end lost 10 bases, and 7 bases lay between the germline ends. CDR3 in amino acids: CASSLGYVYTF. The CDR3 DNA is TGCGCCAGCAGCTTGGGGTACGTCTACACCTTC.

The gene calls are TRBV6-5 and TRBJ1-1; possibly TRBD1 for D (5 bases). The ends were cut back, 0 bases at V and 8 bases at J, with 10 bases in the middle. Germline values: CDR1 MNHEY, CDR2 SVGAGI. This CDR3 is 13 amino acids long. The CDR3 spells CASSYSTRGEAFF. The CDR3 DNA reads TGTGCCAGCAGTTACTCCACCCGGGGCGAAGCTTTCTTT.

V is TRBV14 and J is TRBJ1-1; possibly TRBD1 for D (5 bases). Trimming cost V 4 bases and J 4 bases, with 13 bases left between them. This CDR3 contains 14 residues. CDR1 and CDR2 from the germline V gene are SGHDN and FVKESK. As DNA, the CDR3 is TGTGCCAGCAGCCCGCAGGGTGGGGGCACTGAAGCTTTCTTT. Translating gives CASSPQGGGTEAFF.

V usage is TRBV19 and J usage is TRBJ2-7; TRBD2 matches at 10 bases. Unmatched junction bases numbered 7, after V lost 5 bases and J lost 0 bases. The germline V gene encodes CDR1 LNHDA and CDR2 SQIVND (reference sequence). This CDR3 region has 16 residues. The chain's CDR3 is CASSPQAGGNSYEQYF. The CDR3 region has the DNA TGTGCCAGTAGTCCACAAGCGGGGGGGAACTCCTACGAGCAGTACTTC.

The chain employs TRBV10-3 and TRBJ1-3; 9 bases map to TRBD1. Trimming took 8 bases from V and 2 from J; bases not matched to a gene: 1. Per the germline V gene, CDR1 is ENHRY and CDR2 is SYGVKD. The CDR3 has 13 amino acids. CDR3: CAIGTGTGNTIYF. CDR3 DNA: TGTGCCATCGGGACAGGGACTGGAAACACCATATATTTT.

The J gene is TRBJ1-2, the V gene TRBV19, with 10 bases matching TRBD1. The CDR3 runs 15 residues. Germline values: CDR1 LNHDA, CDR2 SQIVND (reference sequence). The J segment lost 2 bases and the V segment lost 6 bases, leaving 6 bases of the junction unmatched. The CDR3 loop reads CASRAGTGANYGYTF. CDR3 DNA: TGTGCCAGTAGGGCCGGGACAGGGGCAAACTATGGCTACACCTTC.

V is TRBV11-2 and J is TRBJ1-1, with 7 bases identical to TRBD1. V lost 5 bases to trimming and J lost 4 bases; unmatched junction nucleotides: 4. Germline CDR1 is SGHAT and CDR2 is FQNNGV. The length of the CDR3 is 13 residues. CDR3 sequence: CASSQQGSTEAFF. In DNA form, the CDR3 reads TGTGCCAGCAGCCAACAGGGGAGCACTGAAGCTTTCTTT.

This chain uses TRBV11-2 with TRBJ1-5, with D unresolved. V lost 3 bases and J lost 0, with 6 bases in between. Germline CDR1 SGHAT, CDR2 FQNNGV. The CDR3 contains 14 residues. The DNA of the CDR3 is TGTGCCAGCAGCTTCGGATATAGCAATCAGCCCCAGCATTTT. This gives the protein CASSFGYSNQPQHF. The full variable domain, its missing parts supplied by reference TRBV11-2 and TRBJ1-5, is EAGVAQSPRYKIIEKRQSVAFWCNPISGHATLYWYQQILGQGPKLLIQFQNNGVVDDSQLPKDRFSAERLKGVDSTLKIQPAKLEDSAVYLCASSFGYSNQPQHFGDGTRLSIL.

V and J are TRBV5-1 and TRBJ2-2; D tentatively fits TRBD1 or TRBD2 (5 bases each). Germline assignment: CDR1 SGHRS and CDR2 YFSETQ. Between the trimmed V and J ends, which lost 3 bases and 1 base, there was a span of 7 bases. This CDR3 contains 14 residues. CDR3 sequence: CASSWDLNTGELFF. In DNA, the CDR3 is TGCGCCAGCAGCTGGGACCTGAACACCGGGGAGCTGTTTTTT.

The gene calls are TRBV12-3 or TRBV12-4 and TRBJ1-2; D is uncertain. The CDR3 consists of 12 residues. V gave up 8 bases and J gave up 2 bases, with 9 bases separating them. In DNA, the CDR3 is TGTGCCAGCGGCACAAGGAACTATGGCTACACCTTC. Translated: CASGTRNYGYTF.

The chain combines TRBV5-6 with TRBJ2-7; D might be TRBD2 (6 bases). Germline loops: CDR1 SGHDT, CDR2 YYEEEE. CDR3 length equals 16 residues. Between the trimmed V and J ends, which lost 4 bases and 2 bases, there was a span of 19 bases. The CDR3 loop is CASSRPGSPNPYEQYF. The CDR3 nucleotides are TGTGCCAGCAGCCGCCCCGGGAGCCCCAACCCCTACGAGCAGTACTTC.

The CDR3: CASSPTGQSQETQYF. CDR3 coding DNA: TGCGCCAGCAGCCCGACCGGACAGAGCCAAGAGACCCAGTACTTC. The chain uses TRBV4-1 and TRBJ2-5; possibly TRBD1 for D (6 bases). Germline-derived CDR1 and CDR2 are MGHRA and YSYEKL. This CDR3 is 15 amino acids long. V was cut by 4 bases and J by 1 base, with 13 bases left in between.

V gene TRBV24-1 combines with J gene TRBJ2-5; 8 nucleotides agree with TRBD2. Germline V gene sequence: CDR1 KGHDR, CDR2 SFDVKD. V lost 3 bases and J lost 4; bases outside the gene matches: 6. The CDR3 sequence is 15 residues long. CDR3 residues: CATSDRRGGRETQYF. CDR3 nucleotides: TGTGCCACCAGTGATCGCCGGGGGGGGCGAGAGACCCAGTACTTC.

In this sample, this clone turned up once. The chain combines TRBV3-1 (or the pseudogene TRBV3-2) with TRBJ1-1; weak D call: TRBD1 (6 bases). The CDR3 has 13 amino acids. Trimming removed 5 bases from V and 4 bases from J, with 11 bases in between. From germline, CDR1 is LGHDT and CDR2 YNNKEL (reference sequence). The CDR3 loop reads CASSTTGFTEAFF. CDR3 sequence (DNA): TGTGCCAGCAGCACTACAGGGTTCACTGAAGCTTTCTTT.